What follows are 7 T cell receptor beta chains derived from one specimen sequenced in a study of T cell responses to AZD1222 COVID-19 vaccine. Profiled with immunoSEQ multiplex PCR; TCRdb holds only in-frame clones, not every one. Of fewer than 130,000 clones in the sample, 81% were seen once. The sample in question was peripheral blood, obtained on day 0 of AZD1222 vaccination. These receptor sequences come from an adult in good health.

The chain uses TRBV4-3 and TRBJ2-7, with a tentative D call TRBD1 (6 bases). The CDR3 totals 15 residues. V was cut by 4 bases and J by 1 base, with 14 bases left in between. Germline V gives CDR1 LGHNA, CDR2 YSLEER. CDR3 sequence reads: CASSPRTETSYEQYF. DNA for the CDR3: TGCGCCAGCAGCCCGAGGACAGAAACTTCCTACGAGCAGTACTTC.

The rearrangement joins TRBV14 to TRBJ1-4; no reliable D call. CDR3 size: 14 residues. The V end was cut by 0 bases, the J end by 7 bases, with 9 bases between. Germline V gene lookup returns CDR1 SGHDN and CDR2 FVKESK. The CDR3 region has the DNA TGTGCCAGCAGCCAAGACGGGGAGAGTGAAAAACTGTTTTTT. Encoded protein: CASSQDGESEKLFF.

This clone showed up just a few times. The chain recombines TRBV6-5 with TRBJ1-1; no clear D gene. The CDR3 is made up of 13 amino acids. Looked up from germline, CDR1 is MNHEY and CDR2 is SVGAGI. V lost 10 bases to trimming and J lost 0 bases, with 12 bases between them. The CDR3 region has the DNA TGTGCCACTAGACGACCTGTGAACACTGAAGCTTTCTTT. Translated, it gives CATRRPVNTEAFF.

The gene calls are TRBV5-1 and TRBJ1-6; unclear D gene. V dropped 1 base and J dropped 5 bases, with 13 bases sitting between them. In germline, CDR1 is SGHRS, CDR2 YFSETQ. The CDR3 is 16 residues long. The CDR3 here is CASSLNGILNNSPLHF. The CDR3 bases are TGCGCCAGCAGCTTGAACGGTATACTGAATAATTCACCCCTCCACTTT.

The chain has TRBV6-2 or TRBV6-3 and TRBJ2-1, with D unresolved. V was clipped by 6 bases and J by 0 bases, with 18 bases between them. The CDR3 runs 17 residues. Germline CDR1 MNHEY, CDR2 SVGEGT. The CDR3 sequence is CASSPRVRPSSYNEQFF. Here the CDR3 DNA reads TGTGCCAGCAGCCCCCGGGTGCGTCCCAGCTCCTACAATGAGCAGTTCTTC.

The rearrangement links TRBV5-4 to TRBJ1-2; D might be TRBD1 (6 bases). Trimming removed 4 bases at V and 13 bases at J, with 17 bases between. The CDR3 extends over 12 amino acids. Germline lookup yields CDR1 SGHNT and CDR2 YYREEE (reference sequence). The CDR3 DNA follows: TGTGCCAGCAGCCAGGGAACCGGGGGCAGCACCTTC. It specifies CASSQGTGGSTF.

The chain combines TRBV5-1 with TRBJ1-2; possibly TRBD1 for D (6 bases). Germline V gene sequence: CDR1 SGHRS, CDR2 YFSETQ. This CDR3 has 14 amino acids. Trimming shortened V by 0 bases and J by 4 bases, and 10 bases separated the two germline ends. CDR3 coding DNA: TGCGCCAGCAGCTTGGGATCACAGGGCTATGGCTACACCTTC. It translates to CASSLGSQGYGYTF. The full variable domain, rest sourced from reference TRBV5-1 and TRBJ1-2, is KAGVTQTPRYLIKTRGQQVTLSCSPISGHRSVSWYQQTPGQGLQFLFEYFSETQRNKGNFPGRFSGRQFSNSRSEMNVSTLELGDSALYLCASSLGSQGYGYTFGSGTRLTVV.